This TCR beta chain was recorded in a study of vaccination effects on CD4 cells after COVID-19. Overall study results and limits: Healthy vaccine recipients' vaccine-induced clones were almost all SARS-CoV-2 mono-reactive.

CDR1 is MNHEY and CDR2 is SVGAGI in the germline V gene. Between the trimmed V and J ends, which lost 0 bases and 1 base, there was a span of 10 bases. CDR3 length: 15 residues. This clone was counted a few times. Antigen specificity is unknown. In the ViraFEST assay, antigen-specific CD4+ clonotypes were identified by expansion after peptide-pool stimulation. Researchers isolated CD4+ T cells once less than 13 days of culture had elapsed. All vaccine recipients tested negative for nucleocapsid antibodies and had never contracted SARS-CoV-2 infection. Cultures of fewer than 2.5 million PBMC per well contained approximately 10 IU/ml IL-2 plus 10 ug/ml peptides. Days 3 and 7 were when half the medium was replaced with IL-2 medium. The method was immunoSEQ multiplex PCR; TCRdb's version includes in-frame clones alone and lacks a portion of them. The sample records about 8,900 clones, about 70% being singletons.

Sequences were derived from CD4+ T cells from PBMCs cultured with HCoV-229E spike peptides, sampled before COVID-19 vaccination. The receptor comes from a human donor who received a COVID-19 vaccine. V gene TRBV6-5 combines with J gene TRBJ2-7; TRBD1 might be the D (6 bases). This CDR3 is CASSYSGDKSYEQYF. The CDR3 nucleotides are TGTGCCAGCAGTTACTCGGGGGACAAATCCTACGAGCAGTACTTC.